Listed below are T cell receptor beta chains from one sample, sequenced in a study of blood T cell repertoires in COVID-19. Generated by immunoSEQ multiplex PCR, the TCRdb table keeps only in-frame clones and is missing some. The data show approximately 200,000 clones, with roughly 87% seen just once and about 1.9% held by the top ten. The sequenced sample was peripheral blood. The receptors derive from a man in his forties with active or convalescent COVID-19. The CDR3 runs from the conserved cysteine through the conserved F or W. Each record gives: J gene, clone size, D gene, V gene, CDR3 DNA, CDR3 protein. A D gene is named only where the DNA matches it firmly. The size of a clone is reported for some rows only, either as once, few or many, or as a class for expanded clones.

TRBJ2-5 - - TRBV9 TGTGCCAGCAGCCCCGCGGACCAAGAGACCCAGTACTTC CASSPADQETQYF
TRBJ2-6 - TRBD2 TRBV5-1 TGCGCCAGCAGCTTGGAGGGGAGGGGCCTCTCTGGGGCCAACGTCCTGACTTTC CASSLEGRGLSGANVLTF
TRBJ1-2 - - TRBV6-5 TGTGCCAGCAGTTACTCGCAGGGAAGCGCCTATGGCTACACCTTC CASSYSQGSAYGYTF
TRBJ2-2 - - TRBV9 TGTGCCAGCAGCGTAAGATCCGGGGACACCGGGGAGCTGTTTTTT CASSVRSGDTGELFF
TRBJ1-1 - - TRBV27 TGTGCCAGCGGGCGGGGGAGGAACACTGAAGCTTTCTTT CASGRGRNTEAFF
TRBJ2-1 few TRBD2 TRBV5-1 TGCGCCAGCAGCTTGGGGGGACTAGCTGATTACAATGAGCAGTTCTTC CASSLGGLADYNEQFF
TRBJ1-2 - - TRBV4-2 TGTGCCAGCAGCCAAGATGTTTTACGCCTGGGGGGGTTCGATGGCTACACCTTC CASSQDVLRLGGFDGYTF
TRBJ1-5 - - TRBV24-1 TGTGCCACCAGTGACCAAGCTTATAGCAATCAGCCCCAGCATTTT CATSDQAYSNQPQHF
TRBJ1-6 few TRBD1 TRBV6-5 TGTGCCAGCAGTAACAGGGGTTATTCACCCCTCCACTTT CASSNRGYSPLHF
TRBJ2-2 - - TRBV7-2 TGTGCCAGCAGCAGCGGCCCCTCCTACGGGGAGCTGTTTTTT CASSSGPSYGELFF
TRBJ2-2 - - TRBV24-1 TGTGCCACCAGTGATTACGGGACCGGGGAGCTGTTTTTT CATSDYGTGELFF
TRBJ1-3 - - TRBV30 TGTGCCTGGAGCCCGGGGGGCACTGGAAACACCATATATTTT CAWSPGGTGNTIYF
TRBJ1-1 - - TRBV7-8 TGTGCCAGCTTCGGGATGGGGTCGGGTGAAGCTTTCTTT CASFGMGSGEAFF
TRBJ1-2 - TRBD1 TRBV6-5 TGTGCCAGCAGTCCGAACCCAGGGGGATATGGCTACACCTTC CASSPNPGGYGYTF
TRBJ1-5 few - TRBV6-2/TRBV6-3 TGTGCCAGCAGTTACGGACTCAATCAGCCCCAGCATTTT CASSYGLNQPQHF
TRBJ2-3 few - TRBV19 TGTGCCAGTAAGGGGCAGAGCACAGATACGCAGTATTTT CASKGQSTDTQYF
TRBJ2-4 - TRBD1 TRBV7-9 TGTGCCAGCAGCTACCGGGACAGTGGGATAAACATTCAGTACTTC CASSYRDSGINIQYF
TRBJ2-3 - TRBD1 TRBV30 TGTGCCTGGAACAGGGGGGCAATCACAGATACGCAGTATTTT CAWNRGAITDTQYF
TRBJ2-3 once - TRBV27 TGTGCCAGCAGGTACCAGAGCACAGATACGCAGTATTTT CASRYQSTDTQYF
TRBJ1-4 once - TRBV6-5 TGTGCCAGCAGCTTCAGGGGCTTCGATCCTGTACTGTTTTTT CASSFRGFDPVLFF
TRBJ1-5 - TRBD1 TRBV24-1 TGTGCCACCAGTGACCAGACAGGGTCTCAGCCCCAGCATTTT CATSDQTGSQPQHF
TRBJ2-3 - TRBD2 TRBV28 TGTGCCAGCAGTTTGAGTAGCGGGGGGAGGGATACGCAGTATTTT CASSLSSGGRDTQYF
TRBJ1-1 - - TRBV3-1/TRBV3-2 TGTGCCAGCAGCCCCGGCCCCGGGAGGACTGAAGCTTTCTTT CASSPGPGRTEAFF
TRBJ1-3 - - TRBV18 TGTGCCAGCTCACCTGACAGTTCTGGAAACACCATATATTTT CASSPDSSGNTIYF
TRBJ2-1 once TRBD2 TRBV15 TGTGCCACCAGCAAGCTAGCGGGAGGATTCAATGAGCAGTTCTTC CATSKLAGGFNEQFF
TRBJ2-5 - TRBD2 TRBV5-1 TGCGCCAGCAGCTCCGCGGGAGGGCTCGGAGAGACCCAGTACTTC CASSSAGGLGETQYF
TRBJ1-6 - TRBD1 TRBV3-1/TRBV3-2 TGTGCCAGCAGCCAGGCGGACAGGCGGAATTCACCCCTCCACTTT CASSQADRRNSPLHF
TRBJ2-5 - TRBD2 TRBV7-9 TGTGCCAGCAGCCCGGGACTAGCGGAAGAGACCCAGTACTTC CASSPGLAEETQYF
TRBJ2-1 - TRBD2 TRBV27 TGTGCCAGCAGTTTACGGGCTAGCGGGGGCCGCCCTCAGCAGTTCTTC CASSLRASGGRPQQFF
TRBJ1-5 - - TRBV2 TGTGCCAGCAGAGGACAGCTGCTTAGCAATCAGCCCCAGCATTTT CASRGQLLSNQPQHF
TRBJ1-1 - - TRBV30 TGTGCCTGGAGCCGGACAATCTTAGACGAAGCTTTCTTT CAWSRTILDEAFF
TRBJ1-4 - - TRBV27 TGTGCCAGCAGCTCCAGGGGACACCAATGGGAAAAACTGTTTTTT CASSSRGHQWEKLFF
TRBJ2-3 once - TRBV30 TGTGCCTGGAGTGTAGGTAGCGGCACAGATACGCAGTATTTT CAWSVGSGTDTQYF
TRBJ2-3 - - TRBV7-3 TGTGCCAGCAGCTTAGCTGGGCGTTTTCCGACCTACACAGATACGCAGTATTTT CASSLAGRFPTYTDTQYF
TRBJ2-1 - TRBD1 TRBV4-1 TGCGCCAGCAGACGAACCGGGACAGGGGATAAGAATGAGCAGTTCTTC CASRRTGTGDKNEQFF
TRBJ1-2 - TRBD1 TRBV19 TGTGCCAGTACGAGGGGACAGGGAGCGGGAGGCTACACCTTC CASTRGQGAGGYTF
TRBJ2-3 - TRBD1 TRBV5-1 TGCGCCAGCAGCTTGGGACAGGGGAGGAGAACAGATACGCAGTATTTT CASSLGQGRRTDTQYF
TRBJ1-5 few - TRBV27 TGTGCCAGCAGTTTATCGCTGGACACAGATCAGCCCCAGCATTTT CASSLSLDTDQPQHF
TRBJ1-1 - TRBD1 TRBV10-1 TGCGCCAGCAGCCCAGATAGACAGGGGGGTTTGAACACTGAAGCTTTCTTT CASSPDRQGGLNTEAFF
TRBJ2-2 - - TRBV7-8 TGTGCCAGCAGCCAAAATATCGCGAACACCGGGGAGCTGTTTTTT CASSQNIANTGELFF
TRBJ1-1 - TRBD1 TRBV6-5 TGTGCCAGCAGTTACCCAGACAGGGGGGAAGCTTTCTTT CASSYPDRGEAFF
TRBJ1-2 - TRBD1 TRBV30 TGTGCCTGGACCAGACAGGGCCACTATGGCTACACCTTC CAWTRQGHYGYTF
TRBJ2-7 - TRBD1 TRBV4-2 TGTGCCAGCAGCTACCAAACGCAGGGGGCGAGGGACGAGCAGTACTTC CASSYQTQGARDEQYF
TRBJ1-1 - TRBD1 TRBV10-3 TGTGCCATCAGTACGCGACCCGGGACAGAGGCTTTCTTT CAISTRPGTEAFF
TRBJ1-2 - - TRBV19 TGTGCCAGTAGTGTAGGCGGGGGATGGTCCTATGGCTACACCTTC CASSVGGGWSYGYTF
TRBJ2-7 - TRBD2 TRBV5-8 TGTGCCAGCAGCTACCGAGTTAGAGTCAGCGGGAGAAGCGAGCAGTACTTC CASSYRVRVSGRSEQYF
TRBJ2-5 - TRBD1 TRBV5-1 TGCGCCCAGTTTAAAGGGGGCCCGGCCCAGTACTTC CAQFKGGPAQYF
TRBJ1-1 - - TRBV9 TGTGCCAGCAGCCACGGCCTTATACCGACAGACTTGAACACTGAAGCTTTCTTT CASSHGLIPTDLNTEAFF
TRBJ2-7 - TRBD2 TRBV30 TGTGCCTGGAGTCCGAAAATTCGTAGCGGGAGGGGAGTCTCCTACGAGCAGTACTTC CAWSPKIRSGRGVSYEQYF
TRBJ1-2 - - TRBV29-1 TGCAGCCTTAGGGACGGGGGGAACTATGGCTACACCTTC CSLRDGGNYGYTF